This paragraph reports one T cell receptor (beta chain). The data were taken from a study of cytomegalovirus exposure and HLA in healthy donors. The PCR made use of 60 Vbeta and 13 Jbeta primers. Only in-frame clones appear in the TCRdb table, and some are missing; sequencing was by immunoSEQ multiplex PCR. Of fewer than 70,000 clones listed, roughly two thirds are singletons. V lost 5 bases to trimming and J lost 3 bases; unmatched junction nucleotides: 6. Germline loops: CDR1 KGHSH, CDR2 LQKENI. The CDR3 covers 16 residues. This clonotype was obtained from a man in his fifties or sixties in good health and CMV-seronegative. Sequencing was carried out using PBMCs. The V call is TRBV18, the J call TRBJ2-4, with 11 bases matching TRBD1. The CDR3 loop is CASSTDRGLVKNIQYF. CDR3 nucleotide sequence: TGTGCCAGCTCAACGGACAGGGGGCTTGTCAAAAACATTCAGTACTTC.